These 22 T cell receptor beta chains originate from one sample sequenced in a study of T cells in Graves' hyperthyroidism and ophthalmopathy (dated by TCRdb to the late 2010s). Receptors were amplified or captured by multiplex PCR. Instrument on record: Illumina HiSeq 2000. The TCR beta CDR3 regions were amplified from the RNA transcripts. The first round of RT-PCR for the TCR CDR3 was performed with the HTBI primer set and the Qiagen OneStep RT-PCR kit. The public reads were quality trimmed at Q25 with fastp and then assembled into clones with MiXCR by TCRdb, keeping productive beta chains. Entries that share a CDR3 protein sequence are merged under the most common genes and DNA. The sample table records a few hundred thousand distinct CDR3 sequences; 15% to 19% of these occur just once. Under 8% of the sample is taken by the ten largest. Sample: blood. The receptors derive from a woman under 40 with Graves' hyperthyroidism.

Many counts were recorded for this clonotype. The chain combines TRBV24-1 with TRBJ2-1; D not certain. CDR3 size: 14 residues. CDR1 and CDR2 (germline): KGHDR, SFDVKD. V lost 2 bases, J lost 4 bases, and 8 bases lay in between. DNA for the CDR3: TGTGCCACCAGTGATTCCGGACGGTACAATGAGCAGTTCTTC. Translating it yields CATSDSGRYNEQFF.

This clonotype was picked up many times. This chain links TRBV30 with TRBJ2-1, with 10 bases matching TRBD2. CDR3 length equals 14 residues. From germline, CDR1 is GTSNPN and CDR2 SVGIG (reference sequence). V was pared by 5 bases and J by 9 bases, with 10 bases of the junction left unmatched. Written as DNA, the CDR3 is TGTGCCTGGTGTCCTAGCGGGAGTTTTGGTGAGCAGTTCTTC. Amino acid sequence: CAWCPSGSFGEQFF.

This clonotype was counted a few times. The chain employs TRBV2 and TRBJ2-7; no reliable D call. The CDR3 extends over 13 amino acids. Germline CDR1 is SNHLY and CDR2 is FYNNEI. The germline V and J ends were trimmed by 4 bases and 5 bases, with 12 bases remaining between them. The CDR3 sequence: CASSVLSWDEQYF. Written as DNA, the CDR3 is TGTGCCAGCAGTGTTCTGTCTTGGGACGAGCAGTACTTC.

This clonotype showed up just once. The rearrangement joins TRBV29-1 to TRBJ2-1; D is uncertain. V was shortened by 4 bases and J by 2 bases, with 3 bases between the two germline ends. The V gene's germline CDR1 is SQVTM and CDR2 ANQGSEA. The CDR3 has 11 residues. This CDR3 is CSVVAYNEQFF. In DNA form, the CDR3 reads TGCAGCGTTGTGGCCTACAATGAGCAGTTCTTC.

This clonotype was observed many times. The chain recombines TRBV2 with TRBJ1-1; D is unresolved. Germline-derived CDR1 and CDR2 are SNHLY and FYNNEI. The ends were cut back, 7 bases at V and 0 bases at J, with 6 bases in the middle. CDR3 length equals 12 residues. CDR3 sequence (DNA): TGTGCCAGCAACATCATGAACACTGAAGCTTTCTTT. Its translation is CASNIMNTEAFF.

To note about this clonotype: A much bigger clone sits one base away, suggesting this may be a read error. The chain joins TRBV5-1 to TRBJ2-1; 13 nucleotides match TRBD2. Looked up from germline, CDR1 is SGHRS and CDR2 is YFSETQ. This CDR3 is 16 amino acids long. The CDR3 DNA reads as TGTGCCAGCAGCGTTGGACTAGCGGGAGTCTACAATGAGCAGTTCTTC. Translating it yields CASSVGLAGVYNEQFF. The full variable domain, in which reference TRBV5-1 and TRBJ2-1 provide the parts outside the CDR3, is KAGVTQTPRYLIKTRGQQVTLSCSPISGHRSVSWYQQTPGQGLQFLFEYFSETQRNKGNFPGRFSGRQFSNSRSEMNVSTLELGDSALYLCASSVGLAGVYNEQFFGPGTRLTVL.

This clonotype was observed at least ten times. This chain links TRBV14 with TRBJ2-1, with TRBD1 as a possible D gene (5 bases). V gave up 5 bases and J gave up 4 bases, with 15 bases separating them. This CDR3 is 15 amino acids long. Germline loops: CDR1 SGHDN, CDR2 FVKESK. CDR3 coding DNA: TGTGCCAGCAGCTCTCGCGACAGATATTACAATGAGCAGTTCTTC. This codes for CASSSRDRYYNEQFF.

In this sample, this clonotype turned up many times. The chain recombines TRBV20-1 with TRBJ2-7; 8 bases match TRBD2. The length of the CDR3 is 16 residues. The ends lost 3 bases at V and 7 bases at J; junction bases unmatched: 17. The germline V gene has CDR1 DFQATT and CDR2 SNEGSKA (reference sequence). The CDR3 reads CSASPLSGIRVMEQYF. DNA for the CDR3: TGCAGTGCTAGCCCCCTTAGCGGGATAAGGGTTATGGAGCAGTACTTC.

The table lists this clonotype with a few counts. J is TRBJ2-3 and V is TRBV20-1; 7 bases are shared with TRBD2. Germline CDR1 DFQATT, CDR2 SNEGSKA (reference sequence). This CDR3 region has 14 residues. The V and J ends lost 6 bases and 1 base, in that order; junction bases with no gene match: 7. CDR3 in DNA: TGCAGTGCAGTTACTAGCGCGCGCACAGATACGCAGTATTTT. This translates into CSAVTSARTDTQYF.

In this sample, this clonotype turned up a few times. V and J are TRBV10-1 and TRBJ2-1, with unresolved D. Germline lookup yields CDR1 WNHNN and CDR2 SYGVQD (reference sequence). This CDR3 has 14 amino acids. Trimming took 3 bases from V and 6 from J, leaving 12 bases between them. CDR3 amino acids: CASSELGSSNEQFF. The CDR3 DNA reads TGCGCCAGCAGTGAATTGGGATCAAGCAATGAGCAGTTCTTC.

Many counts were recorded for this clonotype. This rearrangement joins TRBV18 to TRBJ2-1, with TRBD1 matching 8 bases. J was trimmed by 0 bases and V by 4 bases; bases with no gene match: 2. The CDR3 has 15 residues. Germline V gene lookup returns CDR1 KGHSH and CDR2 LQKENI. The DNA for the CDR3 is TGTGCCAGCTCACAGGGGACAGGCTCCTACAATGAGCAGTTCTTC. Its translation: CASSQGTGSYNEQFF.

V and J are TRBV30 and TRBJ1-2; TRBD1 aligns across 7 bases. The V and J ends lost 4 bases and 8 bases, in that order; junction bases with no gene match: 13. Per germline, CDR1 GTSNPN and CDR2 SVGIG (reference sequence). The CDR3 consists of 14 residues. In nucleotides, the CDR3 is TGTGCCTGGACCCTTCAAGACAGGGTGGGGGGCTACACCTTC. The encoded protein is CAWTLQDRVGGYTF.

The chain recombines TRBV5-1 with TRBJ2-7; D not resolved. V was trimmed by 2 bases and J by 5 bases, leaving 14 bases between them. The CDR3 sequence is 14 residues long. Germline V gene data show CDR1 as SGHRS and CDR2 as YFSETQ. The CDR3 sequence is CASSFSILVDEQYF. The CDR3 coding sequence is TGCGCCAGCAGCTTTAGCATACTGGTGGACGAGCAGTACTTC.

This clonotype has more than one count but fewer than ten. The gene calls are TRBV24-1 and TRBJ2-7, with a possible D match to TRBD2 (6 bases). CDR1 and CDR2 (germline): KGHDR, SFDVKD. V lost 2 bases to trimming and J lost 5 bases, with 15 bases between them. The length of the CDR3 is 15 residues. CDR3 sequence: CATSDSGALEDEQYF. The DNA for the CDR3 is TGTGCCACCAGTGATTCGGGAGCGCTAGAGGACGAGCAGTACTTC.

The chain recombines TRBV19 with TRBJ2-6; no definite D call. Germline V gives CDR1 LNHDA, CDR2 SQIVND (reference sequence). V shed 2 bases and J shed 0 bases, with 5 bases lying between them. CDR3 length: 15 amino acids. CDR3 DNA sequence: TGTGCCAGTAGTATATCAGGCTCTGGGGCCAACGTCCTGACTTTC. It yields the protein CASSISGSGANVLTF.

The chain uses TRBV4-1 and TRBJ2-7; no clear D. Trimming took 1 base from V and 0 from J, leaving 16 bases between them. Germline V gives CDR1 MGHRA, CDR2 YSYEKL. This CDR3 has 17 residues. The CDR3 bases are TGCGCCAGCAGCCAAGCGGGTGTGACTCCCTCCTCCTACGAGCAGTACTTC. This encodes CASSQAGVTPSSYEQYF.

The chain couples TRBV14 to TRBJ1-3, with D possibly matching TRBD1 (5 bases). Trimming stripped 0 bases from V and 3 bases from J, with 12 bases between. The CDR3 loop spans 16 amino acids. CDR1 is SGHDN, CDR2 FVKESK, per germline. The CDR3 region is CASSQEAGRVGNTIYF. CDR3 nucleotide sequence: TGTGCCAGCAGCCAAGAAGCAGGGCGTGTTGGAAACACCATATATTTT.

This clonotype was seen many times. The rearrangement joins TRBV20-1 to TRBJ2-7, with D tentatively TRBD1 or TRBD2 (5 bases each). CDR3 length equals 16 residues. CDR1 and CDR2 from the germline V gene are DFQATT and SNEGSKA (reference sequence). V lost 0 bases to trimming and J lost 4 bases, with 19 bases between them. The CDR3: CSARDIASGTRYEQYF. The CDR3 bases are TGCAGTGCTAGAGATATTGCTTCCGGGACCAGGTACGAGCAGTACTTC.

This clonotype was seen at least ten times. The chain couples TRBV27 to TRBJ2-2, with 7 bases aligning to TRBD2. After removal of 8 bases from V and 7 bases from J, the junction contained 16 bases not matched to a gene. This CDR3 spans 16 amino acids. Germline V gene sequence: CDR1 MNHEY, CDR2 SMNVEV (reference sequence). The CDR3 protein is CASGRRETPWSGELFF. The CDR3 DNA reads TGTGCCAGCGGCCGGCGGGAGACACCCTGGAGCGGGGAGCTGTTTTTT.

This clonotype has a count of ten or more. The rearrangement joins TRBV28 to TRBJ2-1; 7 bases are a match to TRBD2. The CDR3 loop spans 12 amino acids. The germline CDR1 and CDR2 sequences are MDHEN and SYDVKM. V shed 2 bases and J 12 bases; nucleotides not matched to a gene: 4. The CDR3 is CASSLKGEGQFF. Here the CDR3 DNA reads TGTGCCAGCAGTTTAAAAGGGGAGGGGCAGTTCTTC.

Many counts were recorded for this clonotype. The chain recombines TRBV2 with TRBJ1-3; 8 positions match TRBD1. The germline V gene has CDR1 SNHLY and CDR2 FYNNEI. The CDR3 spans 16 residues. With V trimmed by 2 bases and J by 0 bases, 3 bases remained unmatched. CDR3 sequence (DNA): TGTGCCAGCAGTGAACAGGGGGCGAACTCTGGAAACACCATATATTTT. Its protein product is CASSEQGANSGNTIYF.

There are many counts of this clonotype. CDR3 sequence: CASRIAGGHGTDTQYF. In nucleotides, the CDR3 is TGTGCCAGTCGAATAGCGGGAGGCCACGGCACAGATACGCAGTATTTT. The chain links TRBV19 to TRBJ2-3; 10 positions agree with TRBD2. The CDR3 covers 16 residues. Germline V lookup: CDR1 LNHDA, CDR2 SQIVND (reference sequence). The V gene end was trimmed by 8 bases and the J gene end by 1 base; junction bases not matched to a gene: 9.